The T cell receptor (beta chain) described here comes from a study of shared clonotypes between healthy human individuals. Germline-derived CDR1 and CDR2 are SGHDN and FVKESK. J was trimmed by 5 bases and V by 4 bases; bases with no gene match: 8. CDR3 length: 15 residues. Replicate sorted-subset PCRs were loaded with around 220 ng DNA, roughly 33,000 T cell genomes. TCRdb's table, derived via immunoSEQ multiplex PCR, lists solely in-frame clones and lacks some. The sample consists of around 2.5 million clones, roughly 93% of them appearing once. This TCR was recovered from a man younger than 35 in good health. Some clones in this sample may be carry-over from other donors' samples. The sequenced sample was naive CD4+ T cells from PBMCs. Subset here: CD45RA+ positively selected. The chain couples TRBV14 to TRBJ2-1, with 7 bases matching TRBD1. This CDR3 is CASSRLTGNNNEQFF. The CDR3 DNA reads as TGTGCCAGCAGCCGACTGACAGGGAACAACAATGAGCAGTTCTTC.